Presented here are 31 T cell receptor beta chains from one specimen sequenced in a study of blood T cell repertoires in COVID-19. The protocol was immunoSEQ multiplex PCR, while the TCRdb copy is restricted to in-frame clones and leaves out a portion. Here the sample spans about 270,000 clones, roughly 89% being singletons. The sample taken for sequencing was PBMCs or T cells enriched from blood (not recorded which). The source is a woman aged 55-69 years who had recovered from COVID-19.

This chain connects TRBV5-1 to TRBJ2-5, with D possibly matching TRBD2 (5 bases). The CDR3 sequence is 14 residues long. Per germline, CDR1 SGHRS and CDR2 YFSETQ. V was clipped by 0 bases and J by 5 bases, with 11 bases between them. Here the CDR3 DNA reads TGCGCCAGCAGCTTGGTCGAGGGTTTTGAGACCCAGTACTTC. Its protein is CASSLVEGFETQYF.

The chain couples TRBV5-1 to TRBJ2-7; 10 bases match TRBD2. CDR3 length equals 15 residues. Germline lookup yields CDR1 SGHRS and CDR2 YFSETQ. The trim removed 4 bases at V and 1 base at J, leaving 5 bases unmatched. CDR3 sequence reads: CASSALAGLSYEQYF. CDR3 sequence (DNA): TGCGCCAGCAGCGCACTAGCGGGGCTGTCCTACGAGCAGTACTTC.

The J gene is TRBJ2-1, the V gene TRBV2; 11 bases fit TRBD2. The CDR3 length is 12 residues. Germline CDR1 is SNHLY and CDR2 is FYNNEI. Trimming at V came to 6 bases and at J to 16 bases, leaving 8 bases not matched to a gene. The CDR3 bases are TGTGCCAGCAGCGTAGCGGGAGGGCTTCGATTCTTC. It yields the protein CASSVAGGLRFF.

This clone has a single count. V and J are TRBV7-6 and TRBJ1-6; 7 bases fit TRBD1. CDR1 is SGHVS, CDR2 FNYEAQ, per germline. Unmatched junction bases numbered 2, after V lost 4 bases and J lost 8 bases. This CDR3 is built from 13 residues. The CDR3 reads CASSWDSYSPLHF. The CDR3 coding sequence is TGTGCCAGCAGCTGGGACAGTTATTCACCCCTCCACTTT.

V and J are TRBV28 and TRBJ2-1, with D maybe TRBD1 (5 bases). The CDR3 sequence is 12 residues long. With 6 bases removed from V and 8 bases from J, the gap between germline ends came to 11 bases. Germline CDR1 and CDR2: MDHEN and SYDVKM. CDR3 loop: CASSLWGDEQFF. The CDR3 nucleotides read TGTGCCAGCAGCCTTTGGGGCGATGAGCAGTTCTTC.

The chain links TRBV28 to TRBJ1-6, with a tentative D call TRBD1 (5 bases). The CDR3 loop spans 16 amino acids. Trimming cost V 4 bases and J 7 bases, with 17 bases left between them. Per the germline V gene, CDR1 is MDHEN and CDR2 is SYDVKM. CDR3 in amino acids: CASSSWGRGLNSPLHF. The CDR3 DNA reads as TGTGCCAGCAGTTCTTGGGGGAGGGGACTCAATTCACCCCTCCACTTT.

This clone has only one observation. The rearrangement joins TRBV10-3 to TRBJ1-2, with 10 bases lining up with TRBD1. V trimming: 2 bases; J trimming: 6 bases; junction bases outside the gene matches: 6. The V gene's germline CDR1 is ENHRY and CDR2 SYGVKD. The CDR3 has 15 residues. In DNA form, the CDR3 reads TGTGCCATCAGTGAGCCGCGACAGGGGGCACATGGCTACACCTTC. Translation gives CAISEPRQGAHGYTF.

V gene TRBV6-6 combines with J gene TRBJ2-5, with 7 bases identical to TRBD2. The length of the CDR3 is 14 residues. Germline CDR1 is MNHNY and CDR2 is SVGAGI (reference sequence). V was clipped by 5 bases and J by 1 base; unmatched bases: 4. The CDR3 spells CASSAGTIQETQYF. CDR3 nucleotides: TGTGCCAGCAGTGCCGGGACTATCCAAGAGACCCAGTACTTC.

The chain recombines TRBV19 with TRBJ2-3; a possible D gene is TRBD1 (7 bases). The germline V gene encodes CDR1 LNHDA and CDR2 SQIVND (reference sequence). V lost 3 bases and J 0 bases, leaving 13 bases between the germline ends. The CDR3 is made up of 16 amino acids. Written as DNA, the CDR3 is TGTGCCAGTAGTATCGGAGGGACAGCTAGCACAGATACGCAGTATTTT. Its protein is CASSIGGTASTDTQYF.

The chain combines TRBV9 with TRBJ2-2, with D possibly being TRBD1 (6 bases). Germline-derived CDR1 and CDR2 are SGDLS and YYNGEE. V lost 4 bases and J 8 bases, leaving 15 bases between the germline ends. The CDR3 spans 14 residues. The CDR3 sequence: CASSPESGTGELFF. In DNA, the CDR3 is TGTGCCAGCAGCCCGGAGAGTGGGACAGGGGAGCTGTTTTTT. The full variable domain, with the rest looked up from reference TRBV9 and TRBJ2-2, is DSGVTQTPKHLITATGQRVTLRCSPRSGDLSVYWYQQSLDQGLQFLIQYYNGEERAKGNILERFSAQQFPDLHSELNLSSLELGDSALYFCASSPESGTGELFFGEGSRLTVL.

The chain couples TRBV28 to TRBJ1-5; D is unclear. V was cut by 2 bases and J by 6 bases, with 14 bases left in between. Germline assignment: CDR1 MDHEN and CDR2 SYDVKM. The CDR3 sequence is 15 residues long. The CDR3 DNA reads TGTGCCAGCAGTTTAGGCCAGAGGGAACGTCAGCCCCAGCATTTT. This sequence encodes CASSLGQRERQPQHF.

This rearrangement joins TRBV4-1 to TRBJ2-1; 10 bases are a match to TRBD2. This CDR3 contains 21 residues. Germline V lookup: CDR1 MGHRA, CDR2 YSYEKL. The V gene end was trimmed by 1 base and the J gene end by 0 bases; junction bases not matched to a gene: 15. As DNA, the CDR3 is TGCGCCAGCAGCCAAGTCTCCCCTAGCGGGAGAGGCATAAGCTCCTACAATGAGCAGTTCTTC. Protein sequence: CASSQVSPSGRGISSYNEQFF.

The chain joins TRBV7-9 to TRBJ1-6, with D perhaps TRBD1 (5 bases). Per the germline V gene, CDR1 is SEHNR and CDR2 is FQNEAQ (reference sequence). Trimming shortened V by 0 bases and J by 8 bases, and 11 bases separated the two germline ends. The CDR3 is made up of 15 amino acids. DNA for the CDR3: TGTGCCAGCAGCTTAGCGACAGCCGGTGATTCACCCCTCCACTTT. It encodes CASSLATAGDSPLHF.

The chain carries TRBV7-6 and TRBJ2-1; D is possibly TRBD2 (6 bases). The CDR3 runs 15 residues. The V end lost 5 bases, the J end lost 4 bases, and 15 bases lay between the germline ends. CDR1 is SGHVS and CDR2 is FNYEAQ in the germline V gene. The DNA for the CDR3 is TGTGCCAGCAGCCGGGCTGGGGGACTTTACAATGAGCAGTTCTTC. Residues: CASSRAGGLYNEQFF.

V usage is TRBV3-1 (or the pseudogene TRBV3-2) and J usage is TRBJ2-3, with 9 bases lining up with TRBD1. The germline CDR1 and CDR2 sequences are LGHDT and YNNKEL (reference sequence). V lost 4 bases, J lost 4 bases, and 12 bases stayed unmatched. The length of the CDR3 is 17 residues. CDR3 coding DNA: TGTGCCAGCAGCCGATCCGGGACAGGGTTTAGGGCAGATACGCAGTATTTT. It translates to CASSRSGTGFRADTQYF.

This clone is a singleton in its sample. The chain employs TRBV6-5 and TRBJ1-5; 8 bases line up with TRBD1. The germline CDR1 and CDR2 sequences are MNHEY and SVGAGI. The trim removed 6 bases at V and 1 base at J, leaving 5 bases unmatched. This CDR3 contains 15 residues. CDR3 DNA sequence: TGTGCCAGCAGCGGACAGGGAGTAAGCAATCAGCCCCAGCATTTT. Translating gives CASSGQGVSNQPQHF.

J is TRBJ1-1 and V is TRBV6-5; no clear D. The CDR3 covers 10 residues. Germline-derived CDR1 and CDR2 are MNHEY and SVGAGI. V was cut by 9 bases and J by 5 bases, with 7 bases left in between. The CDR3 here is CASGSTEAFF. The DNA of the CDR3 is TGTGCCAGTGGGAGTACTGAAGCTTTCTTT.

The chain joins TRBV7-9 to TRBJ1-2; 8 bases agree with TRBD1. From germline, CDR1 is SEHNR and CDR2 FQNEAQ (reference sequence). This CDR3 region has 14 residues. The junction had 9 bases not matched to a gene; V was cut back by 5 bases and J by 7 bases. The CDR3 DNA follows: TGTGCCAGCAGCCGTGCCGGACAGGGAGGTGGCTACACCTTC. Its protein product is CASSRAGQGGGYTF.

The chain combines TRBV6-5 with TRBJ1-6; TRBD1 aligns across 10 bases. The V and J ends lost 2 bases and 6 bases, in that order; junction bases with no gene match: 1. From germline, CDR1 is MNHEY and CDR2 SVGAGI. The CDR3 loop spans 15 amino acids. CDR3 bases: TGTGCCAGCAGTTACCGGGACAGGGGTAATTCACCCCTCCACTTT. It encodes CASSYRDRGNSPLHF.

The rearrangement uses TRBV7-3 and TRBJ2-7; D may be TRBD2 (7 bases). V gave up 3 bases and J gave up 2 bases, with 14 bases separating them. The CDR3 loop spans 15 amino acids. Germline loops: CDR1 SGHTA, CDR2 FQGTGA. As DNA, the CDR3 is TGTGCCAGCAGCTTTAAGGGGGGGTTACCCTACGAGCAGTACTTC. It encodes CASSFKGGLPYEQYF.

The V gene is TRBV12-3 or TRBV12-4, the J gene TRBJ1-1; D is possibly TRBD1 (5 bases). V gave up 8 bases and J gave up 6 bases, with 13 bases separating them. The CDR3 has 12 residues. Written as DNA, the CDR3 is TGTGCCAGCTGTGGGGGGAGGGCTGAAGCTTTCTTT. Amino acids: CASCGGRAEAFF.

This clone showed up just once. V and J are TRBV6-5 and TRBJ2-3, with D unclear. Germline CDR1 reads MNHEY; CDR2 reads SVGAGI. The CDR3 consists of 14 residues. Trimming cost V 5 bases and J 6 bases, with 15 bases left between them. CDR3 amino acids: CASSRPTSRDTQYF. DNA for the CDR3: TGTGCCAGCAGTCGACCGACAAGCCGGGATACGCAGTATTTT.

The gene calls are TRBV5-8 and TRBJ1-6; no firm D call. The V gene's germline CDR1 is SGHTS and CDR2 YDEGEE. The V gene lost 1 base and the J gene lost 10 bases, with 12 bases spanning the gap. The CDR3 loop spans 14 amino acids. The CDR3 region is CASSLLSVGSPLHF. The CDR3 bases are TGTGCCAGCAGCTTGCTTTCTGTGGGCTCACCCCTCCACTTT.

This CDR3 is CASTYTGGTSGSYEQYF. The CDR3 nucleotides are TGTGCCAGTACTTACACGGGAGGGACTAGCGGTAGCTACGAGCAGTACTTC. V is TRBV28 and J is TRBJ2-7, with 11 positions matching TRBD2. V shed 9 bases, J shed 3 bases, and the junction held 16 bases outside the gene matches. Per the germline V gene, CDR1 is MDHEN and CDR2 is SYDVKM. This CDR3 has 17 residues.

The CDR3 sequence is CASSPRANTGELFF. The CDR3 DNA is TGTGCCAGCAGTCCCCGGGCGAACACCGGGGAGCTGTTTTTT. This rearrangement joins TRBV7-9 to TRBJ2-2; D is ambiguous. The CDR3 has 14 residues. V lost 6 bases and J lost 0, with 8 bases in between. Germline-derived CDR1 and CDR2 are SEHNR and FQNEAQ (reference sequence).

J is TRBJ1-1 and V is TRBV10-1; possibly TRBD1 for D (5 bases). The length of the CDR3 is 14 residues. Trimming took off 7 bases at V and 3 bases at J, with 15 bases between the two ends. Germline V gene sequence: CDR1 WNHNN, CDR2 SYGVQD (reference sequence). The CDR3 DNA sequence: TGCGCCAGCACCCCGGGGGGATCGGACACTGAAGCTTTCTTT. This sequence encodes CASTPGGSDTEAFF.

This chain links TRBV11-2 with TRBJ1-5; D call uncertain. The CDR3 runs 13 residues. CDR1 and CDR2 from the germline V gene are SGHAT and FQNNGV. Trimming shortened V by 5 bases and J by 4 bases, and 9 bases separated the two germline ends. The CDR3 DNA is TGTGCCAGCAGCGCCGTTAGAAATCAGCCCCAGCATTTT. It yields the protein CASSAVRNQPQHF.

The chain is built from TRBV2 and TRBJ2-5; 7 bases match TRBD2. The CDR3 is 15 amino acids. CDR1 is SNHLY, CDR2 FYNNEI, per germline. The V gene end was trimmed by 3 bases and the J gene end by 5 bases; junction bases not matched to a gene: 9. CDR3 bases: TGTGCCAGCAGTGATATGGGGAGGGTTTCGGAGACCCAGTACTTC. It specifies CASSDMGRVSETQYF.

The rearrangement uses TRBV7-6 and TRBJ2-1; 12 nucleotides align to TRBD2. The CDR3 extends over 17 amino acids. The germline gives CDR1 SGHVS, CDR2 FNYEAQ. Unmatched junction bases numbered 8, after V lost 6 bases and J lost 2 bases. Here the CDR3 DNA reads TGTGCCAGCAGGCGGACTAGCGGGACAACCCCCTACAATGAGCAGTTCTTC. Translated: CASRRTSGTTPYNEQFF.

The DNA of the CDR3 is TGCGCCAGCAGCCAAGTTCCGGAGAACTCTGGAAACACCATATATTTT. Amino acids: CASSQVPENSGNTIYF. The chain employs TRBV4-1 and TRBJ1-3; D gene ambiguous. Germline V gene sequence: CDR1 MGHRA, CDR2 YSYEKL. The CDR3 length is 16 residues. Trimming stripped 1 base from V and 0 bases from J, with 10 bases between.

This chain connects TRBV7-9 to TRBJ1-1; no firm D call. V shed 1 base and J shed 5 bases, with 11 bases lying between them. This CDR3 is built from 14 residues. Germline CDR1 reads SEHNR; CDR2 reads FQNEAQ (reference sequence). This CDR3 is CASSLGVRATEAFF. DNA for the CDR3: TGTGCCAGCAGCTTAGGGGTGAGGGCGACTGAAGCTTTCTTT. The entire variable domain, with the rest obtained from reference TRBV7-9 and TRBJ1-1, is as follows: DTGVSQNPRHKITKRGQNVTFRCDPISEHNRLYWYRQTLGQGPEFLTYFQNEAQLEKSRLLSDRFSAERPKGSFSTLEIQRTEQGDSAMYLCASSLGVRATEAFFGQGTRLTVV.